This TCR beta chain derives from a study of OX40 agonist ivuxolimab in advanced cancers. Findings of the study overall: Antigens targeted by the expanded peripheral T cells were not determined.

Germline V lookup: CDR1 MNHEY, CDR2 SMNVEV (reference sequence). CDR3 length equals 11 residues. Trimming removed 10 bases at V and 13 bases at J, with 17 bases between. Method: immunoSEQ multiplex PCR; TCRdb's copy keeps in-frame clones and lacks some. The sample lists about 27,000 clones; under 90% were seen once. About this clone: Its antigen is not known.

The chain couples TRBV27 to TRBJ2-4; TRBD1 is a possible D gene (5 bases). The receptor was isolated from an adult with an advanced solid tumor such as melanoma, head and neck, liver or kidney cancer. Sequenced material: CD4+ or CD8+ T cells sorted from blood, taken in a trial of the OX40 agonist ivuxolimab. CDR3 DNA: TGTGCCACGTCTACTGGACACCTCCAGTACTTC. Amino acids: CATSTGHLQYF.